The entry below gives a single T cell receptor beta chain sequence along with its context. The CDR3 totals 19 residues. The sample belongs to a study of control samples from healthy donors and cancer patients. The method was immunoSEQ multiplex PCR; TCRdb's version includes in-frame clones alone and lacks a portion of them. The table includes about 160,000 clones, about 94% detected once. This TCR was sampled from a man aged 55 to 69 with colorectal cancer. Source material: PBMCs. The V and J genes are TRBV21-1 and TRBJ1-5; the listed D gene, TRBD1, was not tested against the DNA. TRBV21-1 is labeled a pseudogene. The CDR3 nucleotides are TGTGCCAGCAGCAGCACGGCAGGGGCCGCTCAATATAGCAATCAGCCCCAGCATTTT. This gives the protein CASSSTAGAAQYSNQPQHF.